This TCR beta chain appears in the sequencing data of a study of blood T cells in healthy people across ages. This clonotype was found a few times. A J-beta primer mix and a sample-barcoded 5' primer were used in a second PCR of roughly 6 to 12 cycles. A template-switch adaptor containing 12 random nucleotides labeled each cDNA molecule. One entry per CDR3 protein results from TCRdb running MiXCR on the 5' RACE reads. The table has hundreds of thousands of distinct CDR3 sequences, around 21% seen once. The CDR3 covers 11 residues. The germline gives CDR1 SGHAT, CDR2 FQNNGV. After removal of 0 bases from V and 11 bases from J, the junction contained 0 bases not matched to a gene.

The chain carries TRBV11-2 and TRBJ2-5, with TRBD1 matching 7 bases. The source material was blood. This receptor was obtained from a man between 65 and 85 years old in good health. In DNA, the CDR3 is TGTGCCAGCAGCTTAGACAGGGGGCAGTACTTC. Amino acids: CASSLDRGQYF.